This T cell receptor (beta chain) was recorded in a study of long-term antiretroviral therapy in people with HIV. Study-level results: No data on ART adherence, viral resistance or therapy changes. Pre-ART clonal expansion yielded clones that dominated the repertoire at all time points.

This CDR3 contains 15 residues. J lost 3 bases, V lost 5 bases, and 4 bases had no gene match. Per the germline V gene, CDR1 is SGHNT and CDR2 is YENEEA. Going into DNA extraction, samples held roughly 0.85-11 million cryopreserved PBMC. This clone was detected only once. The antigen remains unidentified. With survey level as its setting, the immunoSEQ assay was v3.0. Per-sample sequencing targets were roughly 40,000-50,000 T-cell genomes. Sequenced by immunoSEQ multiplex PCR; TCRdb stores in-frame clones only, minus some. The repertoire holds some 25,000 clones, with about 79% as singletons. The receptor was isolated from a man younger than 45 with HIV. Sequenced material: unsorted PBMCs, taken 0.7 years before starting antiretroviral therapy. The rearrangement joins TRBV11-3 to TRBJ2-2; TRBD1 matches 9 bases. CDR3 sequence (DNA): TGTGCCAGCAGCGCCGGGACAGGGCACACCGGGGAGCTGTTTTTT. Translated, it gives CASSAGTGHTGELFF.